Shown below are 19 T cell receptor beta chains from a single sample sequenced in a study of T cell responses to AZD1222 COVID-19 vaccine. Assay used: immunoSEQ multiplex PCR; TCRdb lists only in-frame clones, some missing. The data contain 150,000 to 200,000 clones, 80% to 95% of them singletons. Sequencing used peripheral blood, obtained on day 0 of AZD1222 vaccination. The source of these receptors is an adult in good health.

The V call is TRBV7-2, the J call TRBJ2-3; D gene unclear. Trimming shortened V by 2 bases and J by 4 bases, and 10 bases separated the two germline ends. The CDR3 consists of 14 residues. Germline V gives CDR1 SGHTA, CDR2 FQGNSA. CDR3 residues: CASSLRVAPDTQYF. The CDR3 DNA reads TGTGCCAGCAGCTTACGTGTTGCCCCAGATACGCAGTATTTT. Variable domain in full (rest from reference TRBV7-2 and TRBJ2-3): GAGVSQSPSNKVTEKGKDVELRCDPISGHTALYWYRQSLGQGLEFLIYFQGNSAPDKSGLPSDRFSAERTGGSVSTLTIQRTQQEDSAVYLCASSLRVAPDTQYFGPGTRLTVL.

V and J are TRBV4-1 and TRBJ1-5; 9 bases fit TRBD1. The ends lost 0 bases at V and 2 bases at J; junction bases unmatched: 8. CDR1 is MGHRA, CDR2 YSYEKL, per germline. The CDR3 totals 18 residues. CDR3 in DNA: TGCGCCAGCAGCCAAGAGGTCGACAGGGGGGATCGCAATCAGCCCCAGCATTTT. Protein: CASSQEVDRGDRNQPQHF.

The rearrangement uses TRBV4-2 and TRBJ2-3; maybe TRBD1 (5 bases). Trimming shortened V by 4 bases and J by 2 bases, and 13 bases separated the two germline ends. The germline V gene encodes CDR1 LGHNA and CDR2 YNFKEQ. The CDR3 runs to 15 residues. The CDR3 protein is CASSRSRQFTDTQYF. The CDR3 bases are TGTGCCAGCAGCCGGTCTCGACAGTTCACAGATACGCAGTATTTT.

The rearrangement uses TRBV7-2 and TRBJ2-3; 8 nucleotides align to TRBD2. V was pared by 7 bases and J by 2 bases, with 11 bases of the junction left unmatched. In germline, CDR1 is SGHTA, CDR2 FQGNSA. The CDR3 consists of 16 residues. CDR3 in amino acids: CASTRSRGGLTDTQYF. The CDR3 DNA reads as TGTGCCAGCACCCGCTCTCGGGGGGGTCTCACAGATACGCAGTATTTT. The variable domain in full, with the rest retrieved from reference TRBV7-2 and TRBJ2-3, is GAGVSQSPSNKVTEKGKDVELRCDPISGHTALYWYRQSLGQGLEFLIYFQGNSAPDKSGLPSDRFSAERTGGSVSTLTIQRTQQEDSAVYLCASTRSRGGLTDTQYFGPGTRLTVL.

The chain is built from TRBV19 and TRBJ2-5, with D possibly TRBD2 on 6 matching bases. Deletions cut 0 bases from V and 1 base from J, with 9 bases between. The CDR3 extends over 15 amino acids. CDR1 LNHDA and CDR2 SQIVND come from the germline V gene (reference sequence). CDR3 sequence: CASSIDARGQETQYF. CDR3 DNA sequence: TGTGCCAGTAGTATAGATGCGCGGGGCCAAGAGACCCAGTACTTC.

The rearrangement links TRBV6-5 to TRBJ2-7, with D perhaps TRBD2 (6 bases). From germline, CDR1 is MNHEY and CDR2 SVGAGI. The V gene lost 2 bases and the J gene lost 4 bases, with 12 bases spanning the gap. CDR3 length: 14 residues. For the CDR3, the DNA is TGTGCCAGCAGTTACGCGCACCTAGCGTACGAGCAGTACTTC. This gives the protein CASSYAHLAYEQYF.

The CDR3 nucleotides are TGTGCCAGCAGCCCAGGGTACATGAACACTGAAGCTTTCTTT. Amino acids: CASSPGYMNTEAFF. V usage is TRBV7-9 and J usage is TRBJ1-1; the D gene is possibly TRBD1 (5 bases). The V end was cut by 5 bases, the J end by 0 bases, with 10 bases between. This CDR3 contains 14 residues. CDR1 is SEHNR, CDR2 FQNEAQ, per germline (reference sequence).

V usage is TRBV27 and J usage is TRBJ1-2; D is possibly TRBD1 (5 bases). The CDR3 is 14 residues long. The germline gives CDR1 MNHEY, CDR2 SMNVEV (reference sequence). V lost 6 bases and J 6 bases, leaving 17 bases between the germline ends. The CDR3 is CASSLRSGRNGYTF. CDR3 nucleotides: TGTGCCAGCAGCCTTCGTTCAGGGAGGAATGGCTACACCTTC.

The chain recombines TRBV7-3 with TRBJ1-6; D possibly corresponds to TRBD1 (6 bases). Germline CDR1 is SGHTA and CDR2 is FQGTGA. V lost 0 bases to trimming and J lost 5 bases, with 14 bases between them. The CDR3 loop spans 17 amino acids. This chain's CDR3 is CASSLTFGGADNSPLHF. CDR3 in DNA: TGTGCCAGCAGCTTAACGTTCGGGGGGGCAGATAATTCACCCCTCCACTTT.

The chain joins TRBV30 to TRBJ2-7; TRBD1 aligns across 9 bases. CDR1 and CDR2 from the germline V gene are GTSNPN and SVGIG (reference sequence). Trimming removed 5 bases from V and 6 bases from J; junction bases left unmatched: 11. The CDR3 is 14 residues long. The CDR3 coding sequence is TGTGCCTGGGACTCTCGGGGACAGGGCCCCGAGCAGTACTTC. Its protein is CAWDSRGQGPEQYF.

V and J are TRBV12-3 or TRBV12-4 and TRBJ2-5, with D tentatively TRBD1 (6 bases). Trimming took 6 bases from V and 5 from J, leaving 13 bases between them. This CDR3 is built from 13 residues. The CDR3 region has the DNA TGTGCCAGCAGCGCCACAGGGTCCGAGACCCAGTACTTC. Protein sequence: CASSATGSETQYF.

This chain uses TRBV10-3 with TRBJ2-3, with 10 bases identical to TRBD2. Germline values: CDR1 ENHRY, CDR2 SYGVKD. CDR3 size: 15 residues. Trimming removed 3 bases from V and 10 bases from J; junction bases left unmatched: 10. CDR3 bases: TGTGCCATCAGTGAAGGGGCTAGCGGGAGTGTGGCGCAGTATTTT. Translation gives CAISEGASGSVAQYF.

The CDR3 reads CASTLRDEKLFF. CDR3 in DNA: TGTGCCAGCACCTTGAGGGATGAAAAACTGTTTTTT. The chain joins TRBV6-5 to TRBJ1-4; D gene ambiguous. CDR1 is MNHEY and CDR2 is SVGAGI in the germline V gene. V gave up 7 bases and J gave up 6 bases, with 9 bases separating them. The CDR3 is 12 amino acids.

The chain has TRBV6-5 and TRBJ1-2; 9 nucleotides match TRBD1. Germline V gene data show CDR1 as MNHEY and CDR2 as SVGAGI. Trimming at V came to 4 bases and at J to 1 base, leaving 4 bases not matched to a gene. This CDR3 is 15 amino acids long. The CDR3 sequence is CASSLGQGLNYGYTF. CDR3 sequence (DNA): TGTGCCAGCAGTTTGGGACAGGGTCTTAACTATGGCTACACCTTC.

This rearrangement joins TRBV10-1 to TRBJ1-5; perhaps TRBD1 as D (5 bases). CDR1 is WNHNN, CDR2 SYGVQD, per germline (reference sequence). The CDR3 covers 11 residues. Trimming shortened V by 10 bases and J by 6 bases, and 10 bases separated the two germline ends. In nucleotides, the CDR3 is TGCGCCACCCGGGGCAGTCAGCCCCAGCATTTT. This encodes CATRGSQPQHF.

The V and J genes are TRBV27 and TRBJ1-1; 8 nucleotides agree with TRBD1. Per the germline V gene, CDR1 is MNHEY and CDR2 is SMNVEV (reference sequence). The CDR3 consists of 14 residues. V was pared by 5 bases and J by 1 base, with 3 bases of the junction left unmatched. CDR3 coding DNA: TGTGCCAGCAGTAGACAGGGGAAGAACACTGAAGCTTTCTTT. It is translated as CASSRQGKNTEAFF.

The CDR3 DNA sequence: TGTGCCAGCAGCCTCCGGGGACGCCTGCCCTACGAGCAGTACTTC. Amino acid sequence: CASSLRGRLPYEQYF. The J gene is TRBJ2-7, the V gene TRBV28; D may correspond to TRBD1 or TRBD2 (5 bases each). V shed 6 bases and J shed 2 bases, with 17 bases lying between them. The CDR3 spans 15 residues. Germline lookup yields CDR1 MDHEN and CDR2 SYDVKM.

The chain joins TRBV6-5 to TRBJ2-3; TRBD1 might be the D (5 bases). CDR1 MNHEY and CDR2 SVGAGI come from the germline V gene. The V end lost 5 bases, the J end lost 2 bases, and 11 bases lay between the germline ends. CDR3 length: 14 residues. This CDR3 is CASSKQTATDTQYF. The CDR3 DNA reads as TGTGCCAGCAGTAAGCAGACAGCCACAGATACGCAGTATTTT.

This chain links TRBV11-3 with TRBJ2-7, with D perhaps matching TRBD2 (6 bases). Germline V lookup: CDR1 SGHNT, CDR2 YENEEA. CDR3 length equals 15 residues. Trimming pared 5 bases from V and 2 bases from J, leaving 16 bases between. CDR3 bases: TGTGCCAGCAGCCTAAGTAGCGGAGGGGCCTACGAGCAGTACTTC. Its protein product is CASSLSSGGAYEQYF.